This entry is about one T cell receptor (beta chain). Its antigen is still unknown. The sample belongs to a study of shared clonotypes between healthy human individuals. Study results and caveats: Rarefaction revealed incomplete sorted-subset sequencing despite large depth. Clonotype sharing across donors was expected to vary with sequencing depth. The sharing of approximately 4.6% of naive CD4 clonotypes was seen across a handful of donors.

CDR1 is SGHDN, CDR2 FVKESK, per germline. V lost 0 bases to trimming and J lost 5 bases; unmatched junction nucleotides: 11. There are 18 residues in the CDR3. Some clones are missing from TCRdb's copy, which holds only in-frame ones; the method was immunoSEQ multiplex PCR. Altogether about 1.5 million clones are present, roughly 98% being singletons, with the ten largest covering about 0.45%. Sequenced material: naive CD4+ T cells sorted from blood. Subset: CD45RA+ positively selected. This sequence joins TRBV14 and TRBJ2-7; TRBD2 matches 12 bases. The receptor was derived from a young man in good health. The CDR3 coding sequence is TGTGCCAGCAGCCAAGATCATGCTCTAGCGGGAGGGCCTCACGAGCAGTACTTC. It encodes CASSQDHALAGGPHEQYF. The full variable domain, its missing parts supplied by reference TRBV14 and TRBJ2-7, is EAGVTQFPSHSVIEKGQTVTLRCDPISGHDNLYWYRRVMGKEIKFLLHFVKESKQDESGMPNNRFLAERTGGTYSTLKVQPAELEDSGVYFCASSQDHALAGGPHEQYFGPGTRLTVT.